This TCR beta chain was identified in a study of T-cell memory formation after mild COVID-19. In germline, CDR1 is SGHTA, CDR2 FQGNSA. The CDR3 has 16 residues. Trimming cost V 1 base and J 2 bases, with 11 bases left between them. TCRdb analysed the 5' RACE reads with MiXCR anew, one entry per CDR3 protein. The table includes about 410,000 distinct CDR3 sequences, approximately 19% detected once. The chain links TRBV7-2 to TRBJ2-2; D could derive from TRBD1 or TRBD2 (5 bases each). The clonotype was recovered from a young man who had mild COVID-19 (a few samples of this study predate the infection). Cell type and time point are not known. The sample was PBMCs or a T cell subset sorted from them (not recorded which). This CDR3 reads CASSLVGTDNTGELFF. As DNA, the CDR3 is TGTGCCAGCAGCTTAGTCGGGACGGACAACACCGGGGAGCTGTTTTTT.